What follows are 21 T cell receptor beta chains derived from one specimen sequenced in a study of blood T cell repertoires in COVID-19. The data were produced by immunoSEQ multiplex PCR, yet TCRdb's version contains in-frame clones alone and is incomplete. Altogether roughly 75,000 clones are present, approximately 86% being singletons, with the ten largest covering 6.3%. Sequenced material: peripheral blood. The receptors stem from an elderly man with COVID-19, enrolled during active disease.

The chain carries TRBV2 and TRBJ2-7; 7 bases map to TRBD2. Trimming at V came to 10 bases and at J to 6 bases, leaving 15 bases not matched to a gene. This CDR3 has 14 amino acids. From germline, CDR1 is SNHLY and CDR2 FYNNEI. The CDR3 region is CATLPGLVSSEQYF. The CDR3 DNA sequence: TGTGCCACCCTCCCCGGACTAGTCTCGTCCGAGCAGTACTTC. The full variable domain, in which reference TRBV2 and TRBJ2-7 provide the parts outside the CDR3, is EPEVTQTPSHQVTQMGQEVILRCVPISNHLYFYWYRQILGQKVEFLVSFYNNEISEKSEIFDDQFSVERPDGSNFTLKIRSTKLEDSAMYFCATLPGLVSSEQYFGPGTRLTVT.

J is TRBJ1-1 and V is TRBV2, with D maybe TRBD1 (6 bases). CDR3 size: 13 residues. Per germline, CDR1 SNHLY and CDR2 FYNNEI. The germline V and J ends were trimmed by 4 bases and 3 bases, with 9 bases remaining between them. DNA for the CDR3: TGTGCCAGCAGTGGAACAGGGTACACTGAAGCTTTCTTT. Protein product: CASSGTGYTEAFF.

This sequence joins TRBV27 and TRBJ1-2, with a weak D call TRBD1 (6 bases). CDR1 is MNHEY, CDR2 SMNVEV, per germline (reference sequence). This CDR3 region has 11 residues. With 10 bases removed from V and 2 bases from J, the gap between germline ends came to 8 bases. The CDR3 DNA sequence: TGTGCCATCGACAGGAACTATGGCTACACCTTC. It is translated as CAIDRNYGYTF.

The table lists this clone with a few counts. The chain links TRBV7-2 to TRBJ2-6; D gene uncertain. The V gene's germline CDR1 is SGHTA and CDR2 FQGNSA. Trimming removed 8 bases from V and 2 bases from J, with 13 bases in between. This CDR3 has 15 residues. CDR3 sequence: CASSPGNTGANVLTF. CDR3 DNA: TGTGCCAGCTCCCCAGGTAATACTGGGGCCAACGTCCTGACTTTC.

The rearrangement joins TRBV7-9 to TRBJ2-1, with TRBD1 matching over 8 bases. The CDR3 runs 16 residues. Trimming at V came to 0 bases and at J to 4 bases, leaving 5 bases not matched to a gene. Germline V CDR1 and CDR2: SEHNR, FQNEAQ (reference sequence). Written as DNA, the CDR3 is TGTGCCAGCAGCTTAGCCGGGACAGGCCTATACAATGAGCAGTTCTTC. Protein product: CASSLAGTGLYNEQFF.

The J gene is TRBJ2-1, the V gene TRBV5-1, with D perhaps TRBD1 (6 bases). Trimming left V 0 bases short and J 2 bases short, with 6 bases between. This CDR3 is built from 14 residues. The germline V gene has CDR1 SGHRS and CDR2 YFSETQ. The CDR3 sequence is CASSLGGPYNEQFF. The DNA of the CDR3 is TGCGCCAGCAGCTTGGGGGGGCCCTACAATGAGCAGTTCTTC.

CDR3 bases: TGCGCCAGCAGCCCGGGACAGGGTTTGGATACGCAGTATTTT. It is translated as CASSPGQGLDTQYF. The chain employs TRBV5-1 and TRBJ2-3, with TRBD1 matching over 9 bases. With V trimmed by 4 bases and J by 6 bases, 6 bases remained unmatched. Germline lookup yields CDR1 SGHRS and CDR2 YFSETQ. This CDR3 contains 14 residues.

This chain links TRBV15 with TRBJ1-2; D is ambiguous. This CDR3 is 14 amino acids long. From germline, CDR1 is LNHNV and CDR2 YYDKDF (reference sequence). V shed 5 bases and J shed 3 bases, with 13 bases lying between them. This CDR3 reads CATSPREAHYGYTF. CDR3 DNA: TGTGCCACCAGCCCCCGGGAAGCTCACTATGGCTACACCTTC. The whole variable domain, remainder taken from reference TRBV15 and TRBJ1-2, is DAMVIQNPRYQVTQFGKPVTLSCSQTLNHNVMYWYQQKSSQAPKLLFHYYDKDFNNEADTPDNFQSRRPNTSFCFLDIRSPGLGDTAMYLCATSPREAHYGYTFGSGTRLTVV.

The J gene is TRBJ1-2, the V gene TRBV7-8, with no clear D. V was trimmed by 5 bases and J by 0 bases, leaving 7 bases between them. The germline V gene encodes CDR1 SGHVS and CDR2 FQNEAQ. This CDR3 has 13 amino acids. The CDR3: CASSREPNYGYTF. The CDR3 nucleotides are TGTGCCAGCAGCCGGGAGCCTAACTATGGCTACACCTTC.

The chain has TRBV7-2 and TRBJ1-2; tentative D call: TRBD1 (6 bases). Trimming removed 5 bases from V and 6 bases from J, with 13 bases in between. The germline CDR1 and CDR2 sequences are SGHTA and FQGNSA. There are 13 residues in the CDR3. CDR3 residues: CASSRWRQDGYTF. The CDR3 DNA reads TGTGCCAGCAGCCGTTGGAGACAGGATGGCTACACCTTC. The whole variable domain, remainder taken from reference TRBV7-2 and TRBJ1-2, is GAGVSQSPSNKVTEKGKDVELRCDPISGHTALYWYRQSLGQGLEFLIYFQGNSAPDKSGLPSDRFSAERTGGSVSTLTIQRTQQEDSAVYLCASSRWRQDGYTFGSGTRLTVV.

The chain uses TRBV2 and TRBJ1-5; no reliable D call. CDR1 SNHLY and CDR2 FYNNEI come from the germline V gene. The ends were cut back, 2 bases at V and 5 bases at J, with 4 bases in the middle. The CDR3 is 12 residues long. The CDR3 DNA reads TGTGCCAGCAGTGAAAGAGATCAGCCCCAGCATTTT. It specifies CASSERDQPQHF.

J is TRBJ1-5 and V is TRBV19; a weak D match, TRBD1 (6 bases). The germline gives CDR1 LNHDA, CDR2 SQIVND (reference sequence). V lost 0 bases, J lost 3 bases, and 12 bases lay in between. The CDR3 extends over 16 amino acids. CDR3 DNA: TGTGCCAGTAGTATAGATCTTGGGGGCCTCAATCAGCCCCAGCATTTT. As protein: CASSIDLGGLNQPQHF.

This clone has only one observation. The chain is built from TRBV21-1 and TRBJ1-2. TRBV21-1 is noted as a pseudogene. CDR3 length equals 13 residues. The CDR3 sequence: CASSKEGRKGYTF. CDR3 DNA sequence: TGTGCCAGCAGCAAGGAGGGACGTAAGGGCTACACCTTC.

The chain couples TRBV7-3 to TRBJ2-2; D call uncertain. CDR3 length: 14 residues. Germline CDR1 reads SGHTA; CDR2 reads FQGTGA. V shed 0 bases and J shed 8 bases, with 10 bases lying between them. In DNA, the CDR3 is TGTGCCAGCAGCTTAACTCCGGGTAAAGGGGAGCTGTTTTTT. It is translated as CASSLTPGKGELFF. Based on the CDR3 plus reference TRBV7-3 and TRBJ2-2, the full variable domain is GAGVSQTPSNKVTEKGKYVELRCDPISGHTALYWYRQSLGQGPEFLIYFQGTGAADDSGLPNDRFFAVRPEGSVSTLKIQRTERGDSAVYLCASSLTPGKGELFFGEGSRLTVL.

The chain joins TRBV18 to TRBJ1-4; possibly TRBD1 for D (6 bases). Per germline, CDR1 KGHSH and CDR2 LQKENI. The CDR3 spans 16 residues. The V and J ends lost 0 bases and 4 bases respectively, with 12 bases between them. The CDR3 DNA sequence: TGTGCCAGCTCACCACCGGTTAAAGGGGGTAATGAAAAACTGTTTTTT. As protein: CASSPPVKGGNEKLFF.

V is TRBV6-5 and J is TRBJ1-2; D unclear. Germline loops: CDR1 MNHEY, CDR2 SVGAGI. V was trimmed by 7 bases and J by 1 base, leaving 7 bases between them. The CDR3 loop spans 12 amino acids. Written as DNA, the CDR3 is TGTGCCAGCACCAACAATAACTATGGCTACACCTTC. Its protein is CASTNNNYGYTF.

This chain uses TRBV4-3 with TRBJ2-1; D uncertain. The V gene's germline CDR1 is LGHNA and CDR2 YSLEER. V was clipped by 0 bases and J by 0 bases, with 9 bases between them. The CDR3 contains 16 residues. The CDR3 reads CASSQDSRNSYNEQFF. The CDR3 bases are TGCGCCAGCAGCCAAGATTCTAGAAACTCCTACAATGAGCAGTTCTTC.

This clone was recorded only once. CDR3 in DNA: TGTGCCAGCACTAGTAAGAAGGACGGCGGGGTCATGGAGACCCAGTACTTC. The encoded protein is CASTSKKDGGVMETQYF. The rearrangement joins TRBV5-4 to TRBJ2-5; possibly TRBD2 for D (6 bases). Between the trimmed V and J ends, which lost 6 bases and 5 bases, there was a span of 26 bases. CDR3 length equals 17 residues. Germline CDR1 is SGHNT and CDR2 is YYREEE (reference sequence).

The gene calls are TRBV29-1 and TRBJ1-2, with TRBD1 identical over 8 bases. The CDR3 runs 14 residues. Germline V gene lookup returns CDR1 SQVTM and CDR2 ANQGSEA. Unmatched junction bases numbered 12, after V lost 6 bases and J lost 6 bases. The CDR3 DNA reads TGCAGCGTGGGGCAGGGGGCCCACTTGGATGGCTACACCTTC. It translates to CSVGQGAHLDGYTF.

This chain joins TRBV25-1 and TRBJ1-1, with 7 nucleotides matching TRBD1. The CDR3 is made up of 11 amino acids. CDR1 is MGHDK, CDR2 SYGVNS, per germline. V gave up 10 bases and J gave up 4 bases; unmatched junction bases: 3. CDR3 protein: CATRGATEAFF. In nucleotides, the CDR3 is TGTGCCACCAGGGGGGCCACTGAAGCTTTCTTT.

CDR3 residues: CASSRPGQEGEAFF. The CDR3 region has the DNA TGTGCCAGCAGCCGCCCCGGACAGGAGGGTGAAGCTTTCTTT. The genes are TRBV6-2 or TRBV6-3 and TRBJ1-1; 7 positions agree with TRBD1. The CDR3 covers 14 residues. The germline V gene has CDR1 MNHEY and CDR2 SVGEGT. The V gene end was trimmed by 6 bases and the J gene end by 7 bases; junction bases not matched to a gene: 11.